A selection of T cell receptor beta chains follows, all from one sample in a study of blood T cell repertoires in COVID-19. The table came from immunoSEQ multiplex PCR; TCRdb's copy has only in-frame clones and leaves some out. Of approximately 130,000 clones listed, around 83% are singletons. Input material: PBMCs or T cells enriched from blood (not recorded which). These receptors were taken from a young man who had recovered from COVID-19. The CDR3 runs from the conserved cysteine through the conserved F or W. D genes are given only for firm matches. Some rows have no size entry. The others give once, few or many, or a class for an expanded clone.

J | D | V | size | DNA | CDR3
TRBJ2-7 | - | TRBV27 | - | TGTGCCAGCAGTTTAGACTCCTCCTACGAGCAGTACTTC | CASSLDSSYEQYF
TRBJ2-2 | - | TRBV3-1/TRBV3-2 | - | TGTGCCAGCAGGCTGACAGCAAGCACCGGGGAGCTGTTTTTT | CASRLTASTGELFF
TRBJ2-7 | TRBD1 | TRBV9 | few | TGTGCCAGCAGCGTATTAACAGGGACAGGCGAGCAGTACTTC | CASSVLTGTGEQYF
TRBJ1-3 | - | TRBV9 | few | TGTGCCAGCAGCGTAGTGAGTGAGGCAGGAAACACCATATATTTT | CASSVVSEAGNTIYF
TRBJ1-2 | TRBD1 | TRBV19 | - | TGTGCCAGTAGGACAGGGTTCGATGGCTACACCTTC | CASRTGFDGYTF
TRBJ2-3 | TRBD2 | TRBV3-1/TRBV3-2 | - | TGTGCCAGCAGCCAAGGGGTAGCGGGAGACTCAGATACGCAGTATTTT | CASSQGVAGDSDTQYF
TRBJ1-2 | - | TRBV19 | - | TGTGCCAGTAGTATAGATCAACAGTCGTCTGGCTACACCTTC | CASSIDQQSSGYTF
TRBJ1-4 | - | TRBV5-4 | - | TGTGCCAGCAGCCGAATAGCAGATAATGAAAAACTGTTTTTT | CASSRIADNEKLFF
TRBJ2-3 | TRBD1 | TRBV18 | - | TGTGCCAGCTCCCCCGGGACAGGTAGCACAGATACGCAGTATTTT | CASSPGTGSTDTQYF
TRBJ2-1 | - | TRBV6-5 | few | TGTGCCAGCAGGGGGAGCTCCTACAATGAGCAGTTCTTC | CASRGSSYNEQFF
TRBJ2-2 | TRBD1 | TRBV19 | - | TGTGCCAGTACCGCGACAGGGGACTACACCGGGGAGCTGTTTTTT | CASTATGDYTGELFF
TRBJ2-1 | - | TRBV7-3 | - | TGTGCCTCCGTTAAGGAGCTCGATGAGCAGTTCTTC | CASVKELDEQFF
TRBJ1-3 | TRBD1 | TRBV6-1 | - | TGTGCCAGCAGTGAAGGGGGACAGCTATACTCTGGAAACACCATATATTTT | CASSEGGQLYSGNTIYF
TRBJ1-4 | TRBD1 | TRBV6-5 | - | TGTGCCAGCAGTTACCTCAGGGGGGATGAAAAACTGTTTTTT | CASSYLRGDEKLFF
TRBJ2-7 | TRBD1 | TRBV6-5 | many | TGTGCCAGCAGGCCAGGACAGGGGGCTGAGTACGAGCAGTACTTC | CASRPGQGAEYEQYF
TRBJ2-5 | - | TRBV5-6 | - | TGTGCCAGCAGCTCCAGGGAGACCCAGTACTTC | CASSSRETQYF
TRBJ1-3 | - | TRBV3-1/TRBV3-2 | - | TGTGCCAGCACCCAGAGGAGGGTTACTGGAAACACCATATATTTT | CASTQRRVTGNTIYF
TRBJ2-3 | TRBD2 | TRBV5-4 | - | TGTGCCAGCATGCTAGCGGGGGGGCTAAATACGCAGTATTTT | CASMLAGGLNTQYF
TRBJ1-2 | - | TRBV5-1 | - | TGCGCCAGCAGCTTGGTCCGGGGGTCCCGGGATGGCTACACCTTC | CASSLVRGSRDGYTF
TRBJ1-5 | - | TRBV20-1 | - | TGCAGTGCAAGTGGGGTTACGGGAGGAGGCAATCAGCCCCAGCATTTT | CSASGVTGGGNQPQHF
TRBJ2-3 | - | TRBV12-3/TRBV12-4 | once | TGTGCCAGCAGCCCTCAGGGGAAGGGGTGGTATTTT | CASSPQGKGWYF
TRBJ1-6 | - | TRBV10-3 | - | TGTGCCATCAGTGATCCAAAGACAGGATTAAATAATTCACCCCTCCACTTT | CAISDPKTGLNNSPLHF